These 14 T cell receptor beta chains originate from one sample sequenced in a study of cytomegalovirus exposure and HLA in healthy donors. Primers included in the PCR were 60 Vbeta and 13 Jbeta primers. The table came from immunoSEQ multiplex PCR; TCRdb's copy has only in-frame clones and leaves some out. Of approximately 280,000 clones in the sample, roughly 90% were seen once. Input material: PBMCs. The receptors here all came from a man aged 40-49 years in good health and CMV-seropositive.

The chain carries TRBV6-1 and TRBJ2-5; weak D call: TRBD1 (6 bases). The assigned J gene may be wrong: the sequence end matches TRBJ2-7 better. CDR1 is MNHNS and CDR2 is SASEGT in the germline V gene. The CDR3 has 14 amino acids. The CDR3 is CASSAWTASYEQYF. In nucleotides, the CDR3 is TGTGCCAGCAGTGCCTGGACAGCTTCCTACGAGCAGTACTTC.

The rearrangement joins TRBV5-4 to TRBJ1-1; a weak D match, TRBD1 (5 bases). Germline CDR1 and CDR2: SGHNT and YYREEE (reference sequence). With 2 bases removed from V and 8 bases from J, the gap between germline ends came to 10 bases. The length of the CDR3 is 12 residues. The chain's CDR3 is CASSFWGGEAFF. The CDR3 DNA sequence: TGTGCCAGCAGCTTTTGGGGGGGGGAAGCTTTCTTT. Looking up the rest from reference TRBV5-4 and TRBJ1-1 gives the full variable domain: ETGVTQSPTHLIKTRGQQVTLRCSSQSGHNTVSWYQQALGQGPQFIFQYYREEENGRGNFPPRFSGLQFPNYSSELNVNALELDDSALYLCASSFWGGEAFFGQGTRLTVV.

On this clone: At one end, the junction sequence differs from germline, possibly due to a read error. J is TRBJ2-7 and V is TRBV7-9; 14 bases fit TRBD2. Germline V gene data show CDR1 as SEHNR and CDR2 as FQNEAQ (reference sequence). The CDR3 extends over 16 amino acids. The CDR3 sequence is CSSSLQGLAGVNEQYF. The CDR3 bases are TGTTCCAGCAGCTTGCAGGGACTAGCGGGAGTAAACGAGCAGTACTTC.

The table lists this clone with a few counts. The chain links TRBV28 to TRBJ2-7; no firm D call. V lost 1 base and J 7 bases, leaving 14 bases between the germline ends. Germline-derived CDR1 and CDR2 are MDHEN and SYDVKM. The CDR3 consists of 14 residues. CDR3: CASSLSDPFREQYF. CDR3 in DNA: TGTGCCAGCAGTTTATCCGATCCTTTTCGGGAGCAGTACTTC.

The CDR3 reads CASNSDRDTEAFF. The CDR3, as DNA: TGTGCCAGTAACTCGGACAGAGACACTGAAGCTTTCTTT. The genes are TRBV19 and TRBJ1-1; a weak D match, TRBD1 (6 bases). Trimming removed 7 bases from V and 3 bases from J, with 12 bases in between. Germline V gene sequence: CDR1 LNHDA, CDR2 SQIVND (reference sequence). The CDR3 runs to 13 residues.

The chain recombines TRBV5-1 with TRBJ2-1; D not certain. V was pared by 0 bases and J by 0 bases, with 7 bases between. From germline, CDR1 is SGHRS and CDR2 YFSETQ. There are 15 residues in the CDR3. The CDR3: CASSLGRSSYNEQFF. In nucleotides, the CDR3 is TGCGCCAGCAGCTTGGGGCGGTCCTCCTACAATGAGCAGTTCTTC. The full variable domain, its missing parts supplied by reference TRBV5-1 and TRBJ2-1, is KAGVTQTPRYLIKTRGQQVTLSCSPISGHRSVSWYQQTPGQGLQFLFEYFSETQRNKGNFPGRFSGRQFSNSRSEMNVSTLELGDSALYLCASSLGRSSYNEQFFGPGTRLTVL.

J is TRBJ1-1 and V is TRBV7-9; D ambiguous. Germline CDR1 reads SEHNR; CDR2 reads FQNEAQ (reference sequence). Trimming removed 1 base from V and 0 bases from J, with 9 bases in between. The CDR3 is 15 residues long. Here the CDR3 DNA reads TGTGCCAGCAGCTTAGGGGGAGACATGAACACTGAAGCTTTCTTT. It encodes CASSLGGDMNTEAFF.

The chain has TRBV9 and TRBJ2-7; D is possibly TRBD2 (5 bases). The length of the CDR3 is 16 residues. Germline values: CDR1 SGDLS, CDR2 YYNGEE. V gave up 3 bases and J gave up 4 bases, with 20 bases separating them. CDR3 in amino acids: CASSGFPRVPVYEQYF. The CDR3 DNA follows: TGTGCCAGCAGCGGGTTCCCGCGGGTCCCAGTATACGAGCAGTACTTC.

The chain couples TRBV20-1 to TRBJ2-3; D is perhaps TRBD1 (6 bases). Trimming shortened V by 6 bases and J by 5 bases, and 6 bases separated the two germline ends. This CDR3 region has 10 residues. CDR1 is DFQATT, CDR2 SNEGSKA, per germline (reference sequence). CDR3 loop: CSAGGDTQYF. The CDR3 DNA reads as TGCAGTGCAGGGGGAGATACGCAGTATTTT.

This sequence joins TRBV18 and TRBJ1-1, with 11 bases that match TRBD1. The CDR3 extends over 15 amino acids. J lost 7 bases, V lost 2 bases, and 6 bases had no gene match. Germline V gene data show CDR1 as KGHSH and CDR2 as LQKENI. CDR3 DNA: TGTGCCAGCTCACCATGGGACAGGGGGATGAGTGAAGCTTTCTTT. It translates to CASSPWDRGMSEAFF.

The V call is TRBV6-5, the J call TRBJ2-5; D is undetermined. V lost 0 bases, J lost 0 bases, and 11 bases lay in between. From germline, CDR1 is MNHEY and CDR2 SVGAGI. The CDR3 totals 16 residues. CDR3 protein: CASSYSMAAYQETQYF. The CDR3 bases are TGTGCCAGCAGTTACTCGATGGCAGCGTACCAAGAGACCCAGTACTTC.

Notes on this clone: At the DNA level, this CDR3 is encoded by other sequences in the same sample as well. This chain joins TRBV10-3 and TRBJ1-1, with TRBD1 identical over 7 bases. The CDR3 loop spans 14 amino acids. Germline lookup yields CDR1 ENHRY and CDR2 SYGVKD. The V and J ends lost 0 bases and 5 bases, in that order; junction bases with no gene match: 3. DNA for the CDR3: TGTGCCATCAGTGAGTCACAGGGGCGAACTGAAGCTTTCTTT. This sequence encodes CAISESQGRTEAFF.

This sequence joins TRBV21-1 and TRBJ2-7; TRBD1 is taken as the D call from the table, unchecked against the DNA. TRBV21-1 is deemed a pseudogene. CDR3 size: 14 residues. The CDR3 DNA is TGTGCCAGCAACAAACCGGGACAGGGCTACGAGCAGTACTTC. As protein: CASNKPGQGYEQYF.

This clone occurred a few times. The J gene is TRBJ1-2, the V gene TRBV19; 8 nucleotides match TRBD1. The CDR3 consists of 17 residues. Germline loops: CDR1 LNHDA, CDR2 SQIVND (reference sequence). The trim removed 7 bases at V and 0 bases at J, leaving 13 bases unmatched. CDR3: CASTAGRGLGANYGYTF. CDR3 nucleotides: TGTGCCAGTACCGCGGGCAGGGGGCTCGGAGCTAACTATGGCTACACCTTC. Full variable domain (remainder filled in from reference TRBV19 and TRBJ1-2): DGGITQSPKYLFRKEGQNVTLSCEQNLNHDAMYWYRQDPGQGLRLIYYSQIVNDFQKGDIAEGYSVSREKKESFPLTVTSAQKNPTAFYLCASTAGRGLGANYGYTFGSGTRLTVV.